This T cell receptor beta chain was sequenced during a study of blood T cell repertoires in COVID-19. Study-wide context: There were acute and convalescent COVID-19 samples, and they came from the United States, Italy and Spain. PBMCs, B-cell-depleted T cells, or T cells provided the cDNA or gDNA that made up the material.

Authors' analysis steps: For nucleated cells, counts were estimated from reference gene primer amplification. Sequencing used immunoSEQ multiplex PCR; TCRdb keeps in-frame clones, though not all of them. V, J and clone size were drawn from that table, and D and trimming were deduced from the DNA. The sample yields roughly 170,000 clones, roughly 80% seen once. V trimming: 3 bases; J trimming: 1 base; junction bases outside the gene matches: 9. The CDR3 extends over 16 amino acids. CDR1 and CDR2 (germline): MGHRA, YSYEKL. Sample: peripheral blood. The clonotype originates from a human donor in a cohort sampled during active COVID-19. The chain employs TRBV4-1 and TRBJ2-7; 7 bases are a match to TRBD2. The CDR3, as DNA: TGCGCCAGCAGCCAGGGATTTGGGGGGGTATCCTACGAGCAGTACTTC. Translated: CASSQGFGGVSYEQYF.